Only a few counts were recorded for the clone carrying this T cell receptor beta chain. This CDR3 is 12 amino acids long. Germline assignment: CDR1 DFQATT and CDR2 SNEGSKA (reference sequence). These data are taken from a study of identical twins. MiXCR, applied by TCRdb to the 5' RACE reads, yields one record per CDR3 protein. Of 450,000 or so distinct CDR3 sequences listed, approximately 15% were seen once; the top ten hold roughly 0.56%. These data were likewise used in another study, on yellow fever vaccine responses in identical twins.

The V and J genes are TRBV20-1 and TRBJ2-5; maybe TRBD1 (5 bases). Sample: CD4+ T cells sorted from blood. The receptor's source is a woman aged 18-29 years in good health. The CDR3 bases are TGCAGCGCGACAGTTAAGCAAGAGACCCAGTACTTC. It specifies CSATVKQETQYF.